There are many counts of the clone carrying this T cell receptor beta chain. Antigen: not known. Every sequencing run produced over 190 million TCR-beta sequences that came from 15-18 subjects. TCRdb fed the 5' RACE reads into MiXCR, producing one record per CDR3 protein. The sample lists around 49,000 distinct CDR3 sequences; over 8% were seen once. Time point given: longitudinal time-point 1 (baseline). Unsorted libraries were prepared from 2 million PBMCs that had been stored at -80 C. The sample belongs to a study of neurological immune-mediated disorders. Study-level points and caveats: The study found no CDR3 amino acid sequences shared by expanded clones across subjects, suggesting private repertoires in all groups.

Germline V gene data show CDR1 as MGHDK and CDR2 as SYGVNS. J lost 13 bases, V lost 1 base, and 6 bases had no gene match. The CDR3 length is 13 residues. Sequences were obtained from PBMCs. This clonotype was sampled from a woman in her forties in good health. The chain is built from TRBV25-1 and TRBJ2-3; 9 nucleotides align to TRBD2. As DNA, the CDR3 is TGTGCCAGCAGTGAATTAATAGCGGGGGCGGAGTATTTT. Translation: CASSELIAGAEYF.